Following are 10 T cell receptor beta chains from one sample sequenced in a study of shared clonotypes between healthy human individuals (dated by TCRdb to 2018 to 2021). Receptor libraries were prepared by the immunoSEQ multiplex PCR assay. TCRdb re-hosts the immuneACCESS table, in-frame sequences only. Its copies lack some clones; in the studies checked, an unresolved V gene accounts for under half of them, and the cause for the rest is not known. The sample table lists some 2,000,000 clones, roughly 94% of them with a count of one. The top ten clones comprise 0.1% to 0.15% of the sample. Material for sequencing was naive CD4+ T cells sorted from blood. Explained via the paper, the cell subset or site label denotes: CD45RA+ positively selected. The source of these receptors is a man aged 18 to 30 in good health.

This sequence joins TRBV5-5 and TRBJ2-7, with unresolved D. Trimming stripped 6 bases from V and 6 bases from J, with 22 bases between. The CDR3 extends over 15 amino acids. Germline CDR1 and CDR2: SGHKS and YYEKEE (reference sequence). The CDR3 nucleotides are TGTGCCAGCATGCCCGATAAATCCGGGTCGGGCGAGCAGTACTTC. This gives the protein CASMPDKSGSGEQYF.

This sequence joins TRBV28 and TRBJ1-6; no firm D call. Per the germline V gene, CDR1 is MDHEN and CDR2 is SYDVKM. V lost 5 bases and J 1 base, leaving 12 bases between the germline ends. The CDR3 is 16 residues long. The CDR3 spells CASSPAGESYNSPLHF. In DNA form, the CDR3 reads TGTGCCAGCAGTCCCGCAGGAGAATCCTATAATTCACCCCTCCACTTT.

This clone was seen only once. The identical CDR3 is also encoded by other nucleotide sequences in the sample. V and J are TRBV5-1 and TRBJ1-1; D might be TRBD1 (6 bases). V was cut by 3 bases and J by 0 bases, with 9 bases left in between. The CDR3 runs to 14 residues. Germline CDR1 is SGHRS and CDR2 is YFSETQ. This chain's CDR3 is CASSSGQLNTEAFF. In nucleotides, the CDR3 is TGCGCCAGCAGCTCAGGACAGCTGAACACTGAAGCTTTCTTT.

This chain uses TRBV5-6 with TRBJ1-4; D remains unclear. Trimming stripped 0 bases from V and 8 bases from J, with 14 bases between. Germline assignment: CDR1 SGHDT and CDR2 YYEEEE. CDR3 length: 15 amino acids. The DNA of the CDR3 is TGTGCCAGCAGCTTGGGGCAAACGGTCGGAGAAAAACTGTTTTTT. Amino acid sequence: CASSLGQTVGEKLFF. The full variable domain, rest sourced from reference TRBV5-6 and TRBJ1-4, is DAGVTQSPTHLIKTRGQQVTLRCSPKSGHDTVSWYQQALGQGPQFIFQYYEEEERQRGNFPDRFSGHQFPNYSSELNVNALLLGDSALYLCASSLGQTVGEKLFFGSGTQLSVL.

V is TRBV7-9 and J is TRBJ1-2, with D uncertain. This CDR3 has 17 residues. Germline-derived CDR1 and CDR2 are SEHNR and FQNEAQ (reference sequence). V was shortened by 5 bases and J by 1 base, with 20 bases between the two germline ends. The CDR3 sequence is CASSRYLDSRDNYGYTF. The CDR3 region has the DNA TGTGCCAGCAGCCGCTACCTGGACTCGCGGGATAACTATGGCTACACCTTC.

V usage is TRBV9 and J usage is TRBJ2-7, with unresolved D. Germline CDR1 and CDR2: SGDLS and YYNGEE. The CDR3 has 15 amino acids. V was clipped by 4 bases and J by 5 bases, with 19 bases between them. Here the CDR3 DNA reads TGTGCCAGCAGCCCCCACTCACTGAGGATCGACGAGCAGTACTTC. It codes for CASSPHSLRIDEQYF.

The CDR3 protein is CASYSPGASGNYGYTF. CDR3 sequence (DNA): TGTGCCAGCTATAGCCCAGGGGCAAGCGGTAACTATGGCTACACCTTC. The gene calls are TRBV28 and TRBJ1-2, with D perhaps matching TRBD1 (6 bases). The germline V gene has CDR1 MDHEN and CDR2 SYDVKM. The V and J ends lost 8 bases and 1 base respectively, with 20 bases between them. The CDR3 is 16 residues long.

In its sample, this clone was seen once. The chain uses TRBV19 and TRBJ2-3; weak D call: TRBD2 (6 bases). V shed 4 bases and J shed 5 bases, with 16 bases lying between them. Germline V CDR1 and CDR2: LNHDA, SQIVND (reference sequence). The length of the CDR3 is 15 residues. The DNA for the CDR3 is TGTGCCAGTAGTAATCCGGGAGCCGAGGGAGATACGCAGTATTTT. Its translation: CASSNPGAEGDTQYF.

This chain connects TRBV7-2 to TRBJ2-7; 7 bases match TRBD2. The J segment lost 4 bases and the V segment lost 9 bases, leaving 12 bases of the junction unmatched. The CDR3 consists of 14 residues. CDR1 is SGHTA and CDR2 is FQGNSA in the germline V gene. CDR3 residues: CASSVAGIGYEQYF. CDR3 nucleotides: TGTGCCAGTTCAGTAGCGGGCATTGGATACGAGCAGTACTTC.

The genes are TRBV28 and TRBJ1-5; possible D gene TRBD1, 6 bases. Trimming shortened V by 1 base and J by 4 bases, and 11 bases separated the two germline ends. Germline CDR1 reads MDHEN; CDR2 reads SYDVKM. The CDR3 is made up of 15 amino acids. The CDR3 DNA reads TGTGCCAGCAGTTTATCCCCGACAGGAAATCAGCCCCAGCATTTT. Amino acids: CASSLSPTGNQPQHF.